The clone carrying this T cell receptor beta chain was counted a few times. Its target is not known. The use of a sample-barcoded 5' primer and a J-beta primer mix characterized a second PCR of 7 to 11 cycles. TCRdb analysed the 5' RACE reads with MiXCR anew, one entry per CDR3 protein. Of fewer than 750,000 distinct CDR3 sequences listed, 47% were seen once; the top ten hold approximately 25%. The data derive from a study of blood T cells in healthy people across ages. Per the germline V gene, CDR1 is MDHEN and CDR2 is SYDVKM. The CDR3 length is 14 residues. Trimming removed 2 bases at V and 6 bases at J, with 13 bases between. Study-wide findings and caveats: Aged donors had fewer naive CD4+ cells and lower diversity than long-lived donors.

The source of this sequence is an elderly man in good health. The sequencing input was blood. The chain joins TRBV28 to TRBJ1-1, with D unresolved. DNA of the CDR3: TGTGCCAGCAGTTTACGGGGTGAGCGAGCTGAAGCTTTCTTT. It translates to CASSLRGERAEAFF.